Listed below are T cell receptor beta chains from one sample, sequenced in a study of blood T cells in healthy people across ages. TCRdb re-derived calls from the 5' RACE reads in MiXCR, one entry per CDR3 protein. The sample contains 600,000 to 1,000,000 distinct CDR3 sequences, 20% to 25% of which appear only once. This sample was shared with a second study, whose subject was T cells of mothers and their children.

Sequencing was carried out using blood. The source is a boy aged 5-17 years in good health. CDR3s include the opening cysteine and the closing phenylalanine or tryptophan. A D gene is named only where the DNA matches it firmly. Not all rows give a size; the values are once, few, many and, for expanded clones, a class.

>TRBJ1-2|NA|TRBD1|TRBV5-1
TGCGCCAGCAGCCACAAGTCCTGGACAGGGGGATATGGCTACACCTTC
CASSHKSWTGGYGYTF
>TRBJ2-7|once|NA|TRBV28
TGTGCCAGCAGTTTCGCCGTTTGGTCCTACGAGCAGTACTTC
CASSFAVWSYEQYF
>TRBJ2-7|NA|NA|TRBV20-1
TGCAGTGCTAGAACGGGCCTCGGAGGCTACGAGCAGTACTTC
CSARTGLGGYEQYF
>TRBJ2-7|NA|NA|TRBV5-8
TGTGCCAGCAGCCAACAGGGACCCGTCTACGAGCAGTACTTC
CASSQQGPVYEQYF
>TRBJ2-4|NA|TRBD2|TRBV7-3
TGTGCCAGCAGCTCTCAACCCGGGACTAGCGGGGAGAGCATTCAGTACTTC
CASSSQPGTSGESIQYF
>TRBJ2-7|NA|TRBD2|TRBV7-9
TGTGCCAGCAGCGATACGACTAGCGGGAGTGGCAACGAGCAGTACTTC
CASSDTTSGSGNEQYF
>TRBJ1-2|NA|TRBD1|TRBV18
TGTGCCAGCTCACCACTACGGGACAGAGTTCTGCTCAGCTACACCTTC
CASSPLRDRVLLSYTF
>TRBJ2-1|NA|NA|TRBV7-2
TGTGCCAGCAGCTTTGCGGGGTTCTACAATGAGCAGTTCTTC
CASSFAGFYNEQFF
>TRBJ2-1|NA|TRBD2|TRBV7-3
TGTGCCAGCAGCTTAATAGGGGGACTAGCGGGATACAATGAGCAGTTCTTC
CASSLIGGLAGYNEQFF
>TRBJ2-5|NA|NA|TRBV7-9
TGTGCCAGCAGCGACGACAGTGAAGAGACCCAGTACTTC
CASSDDSEETQYF
>TRBJ1-2|few|NA|TRBV2
TGTGCCAGCAGTGGGGGGGTCGGCCATGGCTACACCTTC
CASSGGVGHGYTF
>TRBJ2-3|few|TRBD2|TRBV29-1
TGCAGCGTTGAGCTAGCGGGGAACACAGATACGCAGTATTTT
CSVELAGNTDTQYF
>TRBJ2-7|NA|NA|TRBV5-1
TGCGCCAGCAGCTTGGGCAGCTCGATTTTAATCCACGAGCAGTACTTC
CASSLGSSILIHEQYF
>TRBJ1-2|once|NA|TRBV14
TGTGCCAGCAGCCAAGATTGGGGGACCGGCTACACCTTC
CASSQDWGTGYTF
>TRBJ2-7|NA|NA|TRBV20-1
TGCAGTGCGCAGCGGTCCCTCAGCTCCTACGAGCAGTACTTC
CSAQRSLSSYEQYF
>TRBJ2-7|few|NA|TRBV14
TGTGCCAGCAGCCAATTGAGGTACGAGCAGTACTTC
CASSQLRYEQYF
>TRBJ1-3|few|TRBD1|TRBV3-1
TGTGCCAGCAGCCAAGAAGGGGGTTGGACAGGGGCTGGAAACACCATATATTTT
CASSQEGGWTGAGNTIYF
>TRBJ2-6|many|NA|TRBV4-3
TGCGCCAGCAGCCAAAACCCGACTGAGGCCAACGTCCTGACTTTC
CASSQNPTEANVLTF
>TRBJ2-3|NA|TRBD1|TRBV4-2
TGTGCCAGCAGCCAAAGGGACAGGGCAGATACGCAGTATTTT
CASSQRDRADTQYF
>TRBJ2-3|few|TRBD2|TRBV29-1
TGCAGCACAGACCTAGCGGAAGGGACAGATACGCAGTATTTT
CSTDLAEGTDTQYF
>TRBJ2-5|NA|NA|TRBV25-1
TGTGCCAGCAGTGAGGAGGTTCGAGGGACCCAGTACTTC
CASSEEVRGTQYF
>TRBJ2-4|NA|TRBD1|TRBV6-6
TGTGCCAGCAGCTACTCGGACAGGGCAAAAAACATTCAGTACTTC
CASSYSDRAKNIQYF
>TRBJ1-1|NA|NA|TRBV6-2/TRBV6-3
TGTGCCAGCAGTTATCGCGACAGGAACGTGAACACTGAAGCTTTCTTT
CASSYRDRNVNTEAFF
>TRBJ2-1|few|TRBD1|TRBV7-2
TGTGCCAGCAGCCCACAGGGGCATGAGCAGTTCTTC
CASSPQGHEQFF